This TCR beta chain comes out of a study of cytomegalovirus exposure and HLA in healthy donors. PCR employed 60 Vbeta and 13 Jbeta primers. The table came from immunoSEQ multiplex PCR; TCRdb's copy has only in-frame clones and leaves some out. In the table there are 120,000 or so clones, 74% of which are singletons. The CDR3 is 14 residues long. From germline, CDR1 is MNHNS and CDR2 SASEGT. The V gene lost 8 bases and the J gene lost 6 bases, with 20 bases spanning the gap. Sequenced material: PBMCs. V usage is TRBV6-1 and J usage is TRBJ2-7; a weak D match, TRBD2 (6 bases). The receptor was isolated from a woman between 50 and 59 years old in good health and CMV-seropositive. The CDR3 region is CASSFAGSVSEQYF. In nucleotides, the CDR3 is TGTGCCAGCTCCTTCGCGGGGTCTGTTAGCGAGCAGTACTTC.